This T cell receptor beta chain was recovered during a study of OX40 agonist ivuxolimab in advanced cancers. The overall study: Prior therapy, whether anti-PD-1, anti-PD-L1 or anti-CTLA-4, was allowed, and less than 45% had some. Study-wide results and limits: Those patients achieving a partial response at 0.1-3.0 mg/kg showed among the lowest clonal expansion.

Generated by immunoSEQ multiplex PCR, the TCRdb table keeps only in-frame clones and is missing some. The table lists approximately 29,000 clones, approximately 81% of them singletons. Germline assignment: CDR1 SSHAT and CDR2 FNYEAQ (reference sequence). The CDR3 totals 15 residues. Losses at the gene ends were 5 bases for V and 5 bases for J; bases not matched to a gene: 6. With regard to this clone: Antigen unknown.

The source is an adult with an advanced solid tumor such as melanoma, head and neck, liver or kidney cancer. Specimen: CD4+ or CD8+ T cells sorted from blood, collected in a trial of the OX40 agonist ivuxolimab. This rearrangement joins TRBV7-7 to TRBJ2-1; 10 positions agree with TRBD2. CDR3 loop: CASSLGTSAHNEQFF. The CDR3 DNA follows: TGTGCCAGCAGCCTGGGGACTAGCGCCCACAATGAGCAGTTCTTC.